The clone carrying this T cell receptor (beta chain) was recorded once. Its target is not known. The data belong to a study of radiotherapy plus CTLA-4 blockade in lung cancer. Background on the study: Disease control reached more than 25%, with objective responses in over 15%.

The study, taken as a whole, reports: The study found tumor-derived TCR clones expanded in blood after radiotherapy plus ipilimumab.

Ipilimumab CTLA-4 blockade and focal radiation were given to patients with chemo-refractory metastatic non-small-cell lung cancer. The CDR3 is 14 amino acids. Germline V gene lookup returns CDR1 SGHNT and CDR2 YENEEA. Trimming cost V 5 bases and J 5 bases; bases outside gene matches: 7. Only in-frame clones appear in the TCRdb table, and some are missing; sequencing was by immunoSEQ multiplex PCR. The sample carries some 73,000 clones, approximately 73% recorded once. The sequences come from peripheral blood, collected from a patient treated with radiotherapy plus ipilimumab. The rearrangement joins TRBV11-3 to TRBJ2-5; 8 bases fit TRBD2. The sequence came from a human donor with non-small cell lung cancer whose response to radiotherapy plus ipilimumab could not be evaluated. CDR3 sequence reads: CASSEAGGLETQYF. The CDR3 region has the DNA TGTGCCAGCAGCGAGGCGGGAGGTCTCGAGACCCAGTACTTC.